Below are 8 T cell receptor beta chains sequenced from a single sample in a study of blood T cell repertoires in COVID-19. TCRdb's table, derived via immunoSEQ multiplex PCR, lists solely in-frame clones and lacks some. The sample records 150,000 to 200,000 clones, 87% being singletons. Material: peripheral blood. These receptor sequences come from a woman between 65 and 79 years old with COVID-19, enrolled during active disease.

The V gene is TRBV28, the J gene TRBJ1-2, with D possibly being TRBD1 (5 bases). There are 17 residues in the CDR3. Germline V gene lookup returns CDR1 MDHEN and CDR2 SYDVKM. The V end lost 7 bases, the J end lost 4 bases, and 25 bases lay between the germline ends. CDR3 region: CASNPETGMTGVYGYTF. CDR3 bases: TGTGCCAGCAATCCCGAAACAGGAATGACGGGTGTCTATGGCTACACCTTC.

Note on this clone: The sample has other DNA sequences that encode this CDR3 too. V gene TRBV30 combines with J gene TRBJ1-5; D unresolved. This CDR3 contains 13 residues. V was clipped by 0 bases and J by 4 bases, with 7 bases between them. The germline V gene encodes CDR1 GTSNPN and CDR2 SVGIG (reference sequence). The CDR3 loop is CAWSVRGNQPQHF. CDR3 DNA: TGTGCCTGGAGTGTAAGAGGAAATCAGCCCCAGCATTTT. The whole variable domain, filled in from reference TRBV30 and TRBJ1-5, reads SQTIHQWPATLVQPVGSPLSLECTVEGTSNPNLYWYRQAAGRGLQLLFYSVGIGQISSEVPQNLSASRPQDRQFILSSKKLLLSDSGFYLCAWSVRGNQPQHFGDGTRLSIL.

CDR3 nucleotide sequence: TGTGCCTGGAGCCCGGGACAGGGTAATGAAAAACTGTTTTTT. It yields the protein CAWSPGQGNEKLFF. V gene TRBV30 combines with J gene TRBJ1-4; 9 nucleotides match TRBD1. The germline V gene encodes CDR1 GTSNPN and CDR2 SVGIG (reference sequence). V lost 3 bases and J lost 4; bases outside the gene matches: 3. This CDR3 is built from 14 residues.

CDR3: CASSQGGLAGNEQFF. The CDR3 nucleotides read TGTGCCAGCAGCCAAGGGGGACTAGCGGGAAATGAGCAGTTCTTC. This rearrangement joins TRBV3-1 (or the pseudogene TRBV3-2) to TRBJ2-1; TRBD2 aligns across 13 bases. This CDR3 comprises 15 residues. V lost 1 base, J lost 7 bases, and 1 base stayed unmatched. CDR1 LGHDT and CDR2 YNNKEL come from the germline V gene (reference sequence).

The chain couples TRBV6-4 to TRBJ2-2, with D perhaps matching TRBD2 (7 bases). Germline V gives CDR1 MRHNA, CDR2 SNTAGT. V was clipped by 3 bases and J by 4 bases, with 9 bases between them. The CDR3 loop spans 14 amino acids. CDR3 region: CASSERGGTGELFF. The CDR3 bases are TGTGCCAGCAGTGAGAGGGGGGGCACCGGGGAGCTGTTTTTT.

The CDR3 region is CASSVSGGNYGYTF. CDR3 coding DNA: TGTGCCAGCAGCGTCTCAGGGGGAAACTATGGCTACACCTTC. J is TRBJ1-2 and V is TRBV3-1 (or the pseudogene TRBV3-2); TRBD1 agrees at 7 bases. The CDR3 loop spans 14 amino acids. CDR1 and CDR2 (germline): LGHDT, YNNKEL (reference sequence). The J segment lost 2 bases and the V segment lost 5 bases, leaving 5 bases of the junction unmatched.

The chain couples TRBV10-1 to TRBJ2-2, with 14 bases identical to TRBD2. With V trimmed by 10 bases and J by 4 bases, 8 bases remained unmatched. This CDR3 region has 16 residues. Per germline, CDR1 WNHNN and CDR2 SYGVQD (reference sequence). The CDR3 region is CAKPGLAGEGTGELFF. In DNA, the CDR3 is TGCGCCAAGCCGGGACTAGCGGGAGAGGGCACCGGGGAGCTGTTTTTT.

The genes are TRBV10-3 and TRBJ2-1, with TRBD2 matching 8 bases. After removal of 2 bases from V and 3 bases from J, the junction contained 6 bases not matched to a gene. This CDR3 contains 16 residues. Germline V lookup: CDR1 ENHRY, CDR2 SYGVKD. CDR3 sequence: CAISERGSGNYNEQFF. In nucleotides, the CDR3 is TGTGCCATCAGTGAGAGGGGTAGCGGGAACTACAATGAGCAGTTCTTC.